This T cell receptor beta chain was found in a study of response to subunit inactivated influenza vaccine. TCRdb reprocessed the RT-PCR reads via MiXCR and lists one record per CDR3 protein. This table has about 570,000 distinct CDR3 sequences, roughly 10% appearing once. Germline lookup yields CDR1 LNHDA and CDR2 SQIVND (reference sequence). The junction had 3 bases not matched to a gene; V was cut back by 2 bases and J by 1 base. CDR3 size: 15 residues. These data are also associated with another study on T cells expressing NK-cell markers. That paper notes: What made the TCR beta cDNA was 5'RACE template switching with UMIs.

The sample in question was PBMCs from blood, obtained on the day of vaccination. This TCR derives from a man aged 45 to 65 who received an inactivated influenza vaccine. The chain uses TRBV19 and TRBJ2-3; 7 nucleotides align to TRBD1. The CDR3 region has the DNA TGTGCCAGTAGTATACTGCAGGGGGGCACAGATACGCAGTATTTT. This sequence encodes CASSILQGGTDTQYF.